The entry that follows covers one TCR beta chain sequence. The trim removed 8 bases at V and 8 bases at J, leaving 3 bases unmatched. Germline V gene lookup returns CDR1 MNHEY and CDR2 SVGAGI. The CDR3 is 11 amino acids. The sample is drawn from a study of blood T cell repertoires in COVID-19. Across the whole study: Whether acute or convalescent, the COVID-19 samples came from the United States, Italy and Spain. PBMCs, B-cell-depleted T cells, or T cells provided the cDNA or gDNA that made up the material.

Authors' analysis steps: How many nucleated cells were present was estimated from reference gene primer amplification. Some clones are missing from TCRdb's copy, which holds only in-frame ones; the method was immunoSEQ multiplex PCR. For V, J and clone size, that table is used; D and trimming come from the DNA. The table records some 190,000 clones, under 90% of them present only once. Sample: peripheral blood. The receptor was isolated from a man in his sixties with acute or convalescent COVID-19. V is TRBV6-5 and J is TRBJ2-1; 7 bases match TRBD2. CDR3 protein: CASARGDEQFF. CDR3 nucleotide sequence: TGTGCCAGCGCCCGGGGGGATGAGCAGTTCTTC.